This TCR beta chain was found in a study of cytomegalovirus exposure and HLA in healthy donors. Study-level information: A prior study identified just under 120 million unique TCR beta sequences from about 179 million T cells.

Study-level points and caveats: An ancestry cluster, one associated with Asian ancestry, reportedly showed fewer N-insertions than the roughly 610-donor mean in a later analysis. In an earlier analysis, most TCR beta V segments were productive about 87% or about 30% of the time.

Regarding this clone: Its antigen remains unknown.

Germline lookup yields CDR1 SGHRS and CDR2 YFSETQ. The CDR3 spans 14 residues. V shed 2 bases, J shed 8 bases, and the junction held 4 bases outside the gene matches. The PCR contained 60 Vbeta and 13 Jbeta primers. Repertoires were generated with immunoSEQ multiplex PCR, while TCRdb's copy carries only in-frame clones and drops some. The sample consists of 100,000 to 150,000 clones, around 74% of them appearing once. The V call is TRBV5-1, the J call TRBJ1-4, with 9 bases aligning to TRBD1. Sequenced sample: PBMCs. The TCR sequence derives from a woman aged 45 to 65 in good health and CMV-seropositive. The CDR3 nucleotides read TGCGCCAGCAGCTTCGGGACAGGGAAGGAAAAACTGTTTTTT. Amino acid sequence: CASSFGTGKEKLFF. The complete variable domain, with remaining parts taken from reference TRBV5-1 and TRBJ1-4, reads KAGVTQTPRYLIKTRGQQVTLSCSPISGHRSVSWYQQTPGQGLQFLFEYFSETQRNKGNFPGRFSGRQFSNSRSEMNVSTLELGDSALYLCASSFGTGKEKLFFGSGTQLSVL.